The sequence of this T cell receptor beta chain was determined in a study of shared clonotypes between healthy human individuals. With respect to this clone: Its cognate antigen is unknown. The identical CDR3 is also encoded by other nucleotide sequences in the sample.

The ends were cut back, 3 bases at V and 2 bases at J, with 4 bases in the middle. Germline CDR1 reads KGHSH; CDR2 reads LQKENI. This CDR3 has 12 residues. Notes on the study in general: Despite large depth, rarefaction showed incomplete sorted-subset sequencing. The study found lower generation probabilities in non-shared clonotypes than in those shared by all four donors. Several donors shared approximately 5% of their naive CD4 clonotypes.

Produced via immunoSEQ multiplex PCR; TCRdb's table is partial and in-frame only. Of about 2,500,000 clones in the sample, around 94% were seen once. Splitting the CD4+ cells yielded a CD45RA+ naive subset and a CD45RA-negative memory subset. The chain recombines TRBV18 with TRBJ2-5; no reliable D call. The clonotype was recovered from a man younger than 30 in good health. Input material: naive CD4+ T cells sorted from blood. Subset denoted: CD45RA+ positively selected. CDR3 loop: CASSPGQETQYF. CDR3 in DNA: TGTGCCAGCTCACCGGGTCAAGAGACCCAGTACTTC.